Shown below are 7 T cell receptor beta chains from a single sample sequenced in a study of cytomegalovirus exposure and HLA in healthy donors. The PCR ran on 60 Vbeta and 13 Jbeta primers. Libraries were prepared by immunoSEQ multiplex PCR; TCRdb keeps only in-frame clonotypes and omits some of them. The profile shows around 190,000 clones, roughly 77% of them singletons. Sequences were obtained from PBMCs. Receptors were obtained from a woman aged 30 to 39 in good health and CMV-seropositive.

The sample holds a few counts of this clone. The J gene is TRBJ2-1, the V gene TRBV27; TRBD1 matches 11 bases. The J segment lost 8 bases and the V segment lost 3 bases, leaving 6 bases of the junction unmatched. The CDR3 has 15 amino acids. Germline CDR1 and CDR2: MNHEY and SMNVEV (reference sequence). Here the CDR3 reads CASSFRTGGSDEQFF. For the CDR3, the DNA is TGTGCCAGCAGTTTCCGGACAGGGGGCTCCGATGAGCAGTTCTTC.

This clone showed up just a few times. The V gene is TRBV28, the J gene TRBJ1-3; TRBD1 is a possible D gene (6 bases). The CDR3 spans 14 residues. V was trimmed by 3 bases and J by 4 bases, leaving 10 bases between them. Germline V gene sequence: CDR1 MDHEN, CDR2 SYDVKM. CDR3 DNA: TGTGCCAGCAGTTTCCCAGACAGGGGAAACACCATATATTTT. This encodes CASSFPDRGNTIYF.

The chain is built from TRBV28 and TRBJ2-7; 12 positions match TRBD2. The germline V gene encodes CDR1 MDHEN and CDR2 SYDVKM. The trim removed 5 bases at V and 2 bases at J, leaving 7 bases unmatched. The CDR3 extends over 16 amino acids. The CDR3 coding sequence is TGTGCCAGCAGTGACCCTGGACTAGCGGGGACCTACGAGCAGTACTTC. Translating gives CASSDPGLAGTYEQYF.

This CDR3 is CASSPGGAGWNEQFF. Written as DNA, the CDR3 is TGTGCCAGCAGTCCAGGGGGCGCGGGATGGAATGAGCAGTTCTTC. The chain couples TRBV6-5 to TRBJ2-1, with TRBD1 matching over 8 bases. V lost 5 bases to trimming and J lost 7 bases; unmatched junction nucleotides: 10. CDR1 is MNHEY, CDR2 SVGAGI, per germline. The CDR3 length is 15 residues.

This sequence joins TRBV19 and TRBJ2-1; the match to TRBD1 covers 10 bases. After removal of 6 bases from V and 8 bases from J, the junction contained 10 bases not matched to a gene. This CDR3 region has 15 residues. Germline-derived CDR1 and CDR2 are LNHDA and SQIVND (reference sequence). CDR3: CASSQGQGGRDEQFF. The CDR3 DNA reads TGTGCCAGTAGCCAAGGACAGGGGGGACGAGATGAGCAGTTCTTC. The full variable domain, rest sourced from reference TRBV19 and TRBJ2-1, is DGGITQSPKYLFRKEGQNVTLSCEQNLNHDAMYWYRQDPGQGLRLIYYSQIVNDFQKGDIAEGYSVSREKKESFPLTVTSAQKNPTAFYLCASSQGQGGRDEQFFGPGTRLTVL.

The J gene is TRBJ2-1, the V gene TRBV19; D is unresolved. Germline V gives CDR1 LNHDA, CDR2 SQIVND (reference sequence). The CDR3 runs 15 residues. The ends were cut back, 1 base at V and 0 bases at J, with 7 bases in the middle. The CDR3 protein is CASSIVIASYNEQFF. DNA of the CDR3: TGTGCCAGTAGTATAGTCATAGCCTCCTACAATGAGCAGTTCTTC.

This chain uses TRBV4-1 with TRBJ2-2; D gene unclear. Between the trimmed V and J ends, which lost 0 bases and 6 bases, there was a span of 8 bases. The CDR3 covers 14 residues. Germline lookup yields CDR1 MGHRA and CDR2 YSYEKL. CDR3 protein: CASSQDRVSGELFF. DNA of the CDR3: TGCGCCAGCAGCCAAGACCGGGTGTCCGGGGAGCTGTTTTTT.